What follows are 31 T cell receptor beta chains derived from one specimen sequenced in a study of cytotoxic CD8 clonotypes in ibrutinib-treated CLL. Profiled with immunoSEQ multiplex PCR; TCRdb holds only in-frame clones, not every one. The table lists tens of thousands of clones, 55% to 75% of them singletons. The specimen was PBMCs, collected after 12 months of ibrutinib treatment. The receptors stem from a human donor with chronic lymphocytic leukemia.

The chain carries TRBV29-1 and TRBJ2-3; 9 positions agree with TRBD1. The CDR3 extends over 14 amino acids. The germline CDR1 and CDR2 sequences are SQVTM and ANQGSEA. V shed 0 bases and J 5 bases; nucleotides not matched to a gene: 3. The DNA for the CDR3 is TGCAGCGTTGAAGATACAGGGGGCAAAGATACGCAGTATTTT. It encodes CSVEDTGGKDTQYF.

This chain joins TRBV18 and TRBJ2-7, with 9 bases aligning to TRBD2. Germline CDR1 and CDR2: KGHSH and LQKENI. The ends lost 3 bases at V and 5 bases at J; junction bases unmatched: 5. The CDR3 is made up of 14 amino acids. CDR3: CASSPREGADEQYF. The DNA for the CDR3 is TGTGCCAGCTCACCGCGGGAGGGAGCAGACGAGCAGTACTTC.

The V call is TRBV4-1, the J call TRBJ1-3; 11 positions match TRBD1. Germline V gene sequence: CDR1 MGHRA, CDR2 YSYEKL. Trimming cost V 1 base and J 4 bases; bases outside gene matches: 3. The length of the CDR3 is 16 residues. CDR3 DNA: TGCGCCAGCAGCCAAGGGACAGGGGGCTTCGGAAACACCATATATTTT. This codes for CASSQGTGGFGNTIYF.

The genes are TRBV5-5 and TRBJ2-5; D perhaps matches TRBD1 (5 bases). CDR1 and CDR2 from the germline V gene are SGHKS and YYEKEE (reference sequence). V dropped 1 base and J dropped 4 bases, with 8 bases sitting between them. CDR3 length: 13 residues. The chain's CDR3 is CASSLQGRETQYF. The CDR3 bases are TGTGCCAGCAGCTTGCAGGGCCGAGAGACCCAGTACTTC.

The V and J genes are TRBV4-1 and TRBJ2-7; 9 bases are shared with TRBD2. The trim removed 2 bases at V and 5 bases at J, leaving 7 bases unmatched. CDR3 length equals 15 residues. Germline V lookup: CDR1 MGHRA, CDR2 YSYEKL. The CDR3 nucleotides read TGCGCCAGCAGCCAATTTGCGGGAGGGGGGAACGAGCAGTACTTC. Amino acids: CASSQFAGGGNEQYF.

This chain connects TRBV2 to TRBJ1-3, with D perhaps TRBD1 (6 bases). This CDR3 region has 16 residues. Trimming stripped 3 bases from V and 8 bases from J, with 20 bases between. Germline V lookup: CDR1 SNHLY, CDR2 FYNNEI. The CDR3 DNA sequence: TGTGCCAGCAGTGAGCAACAGGGACTTTTCGGAGACACCATATATTTT. Protein: CASSEQQGLFGDTIYF.

The chain links TRBV4-2 to TRBJ1-1; no reliable D call. V was cut by 0 bases and J by 6 bases, with 8 bases left in between. Per germline, CDR1 LGHNA and CDR2 YNFKEQ. The CDR3 is 13 amino acids. CDR3 in amino acids: CASSQDTNPEAFF. The DNA for the CDR3 is TGTGCCAGCAGCCAAGATACAAACCCTGAAGCTTTCTTT.

V is TRBV7-8 and J is TRBJ2-7; D gene unclear. Trimming removed 3 bases from V and 3 bases from J, with 12 bases in between. This CDR3 comprises 14 residues. Germline CDR1 reads SGHVS; CDR2 reads FQNEAQ. The CDR3 DNA reads as TGTGCCAGCAGCTTCGTTTACTCTAACTACGAGCAGTACTTC. As protein: CASSFVYSNYEQYF.

The DNA for the CDR3 is TGTGCCAGCAGCCTTCCGCGGACAGGGGAAGCCTATGGCTACACCTTC. Translating it yields CASSLPRTGEAYGYTF. J is TRBJ1-2 and V is TRBV5-4; TRBD1 agrees at 9 bases. From germline, CDR1 is SGHNT and CDR2 YYREEE (reference sequence). With 4 bases clipped from V and 4 bases from J, the junction kept 11 bases outside the gene matches. The CDR3 is 16 residues long.

The V gene is TRBV14, the J gene TRBJ2-1; TRBD2 is a possible D gene (5 bases). Trimming pared 4 bases from V and 0 bases from J, leaving 16 bases between. CDR1 is SGHDN and CDR2 is FVKESK in the germline V gene. This CDR3 comprises 17 residues. DNA of the CDR3: TGTGCCAGCAGCCTACCGACTACCCGAAGCTCCTACAATGAGCAGTTCTTC. This encodes CASSLPTTRSSYNEQFF. Supplemented by reference TRBV14 and TRBJ2-1, the full variable domain reads EAGVTQFPSHSVIEKGQTVTLRCDPISGHDNLYWYRRVMGKEIKFLLHFVKESKQDESGMPNNRFLAERTGGTYSTLKVQPAELEDSGVYFCASSLPTTRSSYNEQFFGPGTRLTVL.

There are a few counts of this clone. V is TRBV27 and J is TRBJ1-2; D is ambiguous. The CDR3 totals 14 residues. CDR1 is MNHEY, CDR2 SMNVEV, per germline (reference sequence). The germline V and J ends were trimmed by 4 bases and 4 bases, with 13 bases remaining between them. The CDR3 coding sequence is TGTGCCAGCAGTTCCCGGGAGACCTCCTATGGCTACACCTTC. Protein sequence: CASSSRETSYGYTF.

This clone was found a few times. The CDR3 nucleotides are TGTGCCAGCAAGGCGGGCAGAATAGGCGAAAAACTGTTTTTT. It translates to CASKAGRIGEKLFF. The chain carries TRBV28 and TRBJ1-4; the D is unclear. Deletions cut 7 bases from V and 8 bases from J, with 17 bases between. CDR3 size: 14 residues. Germline V gene lookup returns CDR1 MDHEN and CDR2 SYDVKM.

This clone has only one observation. The rearrangement uses TRBV5-4 and TRBJ2-2; the match to TRBD2 covers 8 bases. The CDR3 spans 16 residues. Germline V gives CDR1 SGHNT, CDR2 YYREEE (reference sequence). Losses at the gene ends were 5 bases for V and 0 bases for J; bases not matched to a gene: 6. For the CDR3, the DNA is TGTGCCAGCAGTCCTAGCGGGCCAGCGAACACCGGGGAGCTGTTTTTT. Its translation: CASSPSGPANTGELFF.

This clone was counted once. The chain combines TRBV5-4 with TRBJ1-2; D is ambiguous. This CDR3 region has 12 residues. Germline V gives CDR1 SGHNT, CDR2 YYREEE (reference sequence). V gave up 5 bases and J gave up 8 bases, with 13 bases separating them. The CDR3, as DNA: TGTGCCAGCAGTTCGGACGTTTGGGGCTACACCTTC. Protein sequence: CASSSDVWGYTF.

CDR3 in DNA: TGTGCCAGCAGCCCCGCCAGGAGACAAGAGACCCAGTACTTC. Residues: CASSPARRQETQYF. This rearrangement joins TRBV5-4 to TRBJ2-5; D gene ambiguous. Trimming cost V 4 bases and J 2 bases, with 12 bases left between them. The germline V gene encodes CDR1 SGHNT and CDR2 YYREEE (reference sequence). The CDR3 length is 14 residues.

The chain has TRBV7-3 and TRBJ2-1; 8 bases match TRBD2. This CDR3 region has 14 residues. Trimming took 0 bases from V and 5 from J; bases not matched to a gene: 0. Germline-derived CDR1 and CDR2 are SGHTA and FQGTGA. CDR3 residues: CASSLTSGNNEQFF. The CDR3 coding sequence is TGTGCCAGCAGCTTAACTAGCGGGAACAATGAGCAGTTCTTC.

The chain has TRBV18 and TRBJ1-1, with D perhaps matching TRBD1 (5 bases). The length of the CDR3 is 15 residues. The germline V gene has CDR1 KGHSH and CDR2 LQKENI. V was shortened by 1 base and J by 3 bases, with 12 bases between the two germline ends. The CDR3 here is CASSPQRFRDTEAFF. CDR3 nucleotides: TGTGCCAGCTCACCACAGAGGTTCAGGGACACTGAAGCTTTCTTT.

This sequence joins TRBV19 and TRBJ1-1, with 7 nucleotides matching TRBD1. This CDR3 is 15 amino acids long. Looked up from germline, CDR1 is LNHDA and CDR2 is SQIVND (reference sequence). J gave up 6 bases and V 7 bases, and 14 bases lay outside the gene matches. The CDR3 is CASNGANQGVAEAFF. CDR3 DNA: TGTGCCAGTAACGGGGCCAACCAGGGGGTGGCTGAAGCTTTCTTT. Filled out from reference TRBV19 and TRBJ1-1, the complete variable domain reads DGGITQSPKYLFRKEGQNVTLSCEQNLNHDAMYWYRQDPGQGLRLIYYSQIVNDFQKGDIAEGYSVSREKKESFPLTVTSAQKNPTAFYLCASNGANQGVAEAFFGQGTRLTVV.

V is TRBV7-9 and J is TRBJ2-5; D is unclear. CDR1 SEHNR and CDR2 FQNEAQ come from the germline V gene (reference sequence). With 5 bases removed from V and 0 bases from J, the gap between germline ends came to 13 bases. The CDR3 extends over 15 amino acids. In DNA, the CDR3 is TGTGCCAGCAGCCCCTCCCAATATCACCAAGAGACCCAGTACTTC. Protein: CASSPSQYHQETQYF.

This clone was counted a few times. The chain employs TRBV28 and TRBJ2-3; a weak D match, TRBD2 (5 bases). CDR1 is MDHEN and CDR2 is SYDVKM in the germline V gene. The V end lost 5 bases, the J end lost 4 bases, and 13 bases lay between the germline ends. The CDR3 is 14 residues long. CDR3: CASSRTGRPDTQYF. The CDR3 nucleotides are TGTGCCAGCAGTCGGACTGGCCGGCCAGATACGCAGTATTTT.

This chain connects TRBV28 to TRBJ2-5, with 8 bases identical to TRBD1. In germline, CDR1 is MDHEN, CDR2 SYDVKM. This CDR3 has 14 amino acids. Losses at the gene ends were 2 bases for V and 9 bases for J; bases not matched to a gene: 8. The CDR3 sequence: CASSLGTGRRAQYF. The CDR3 DNA follows: TGTGCCAGCAGTTTAGGGACAGGCCGAAGGGCCCAGTACTTC.

The V call is TRBV7-7, the J call TRBJ1-1; TRBD1 might be the D (5 bases). V gave up 5 bases and J gave up 2 bases, with 9 bases separating them. CDR1 SSHAT and CDR2 FNYEAQ come from the germline V gene (reference sequence). This CDR3 is 13 amino acids long. DNA of the CDR3: TGTGCCAGCAGCCAGGACACTAACACTGAAGCTTTCTTT. Its protein is CASSQDTNTEAFF.

In its sample, this clone was seen a few times. The gene calls are TRBV7-2 and TRBJ2-7; 7 nucleotides line up with TRBD2. Per germline, CDR1 SGHTA and CDR2 FQGNSA. The CDR3 is made up of 13 amino acids. V gave up 1 base and J gave up 6 bases; unmatched junction bases: 3. The CDR3 DNA sequence: TGTGCCAGCAGCTTAGGGACTAGTTCCGAGCAGTACTTC. It specifies CASSLGTSSEQYF.

The rearrangement uses TRBV7-2 and TRBJ2-7; 9 nucleotides line up with TRBD2. The CDR3 runs 18 residues. The junction had 16 bases not matched to a gene; V was cut back by 0 bases and J by 7 bases. CDR1 is SGHTA, CDR2 FQGNSA, per germline. Here the CDR3 DNA reads TGTGCCAGCAGCTTAGCCGGGACTAGCATCGCCAAGTTGAGGGAGCAGTACTTC. This encodes CASSLAGTSIAKLREQYF.

This CDR3 reads CASYTAGGGELFF. The DNA for the CDR3 is TGTGCCAGCTATACGGCTGGCGGGGGGGAGCTGTTTTTT. The genes are TRBV11-2 and TRBJ2-2; D possibly corresponds to TRBD2 (5 bases). Trimming removed 8 bases from V and 8 bases from J, with 15 bases in between. The length of the CDR3 is 13 residues. The germline gives CDR1 SGHAT, CDR2 FQNNGV.

The chain links TRBV13 to TRBJ1-2; D remains unclear. Germline lookup yields CDR1 PRHDT and CDR2 FYEKMQ (reference sequence). V was pared by 1 base and J by 4 bases, with 7 bases between. This CDR3 is 13 amino acids long. Here the CDR3 reads CASSLDTVYGYTF. The CDR3 nucleotides read TGTGCCAGCAGCTTAGATACAGTCTATGGCTACACCTTC.

The chain employs TRBV2 and TRBJ1-2; D might be TRBD1 (5 bases). The CDR3 consists of 12 residues. Per the germline V gene, CDR1 is SNHLY and CDR2 is FYNNEI. V dropped 8 bases and J dropped 3 bases, with 10 bases sitting between them. CDR3 nucleotide sequence: TGTGCCAGCGCCAGGGAGCACTATGGCTACACCTTC. This codes for CASAREHYGYTF. The full variable domain, rest sourced from reference TRBV2 and TRBJ1-2, is EPEVTQTPSHQVTQMGQEVILRCVPISNHLYFYWYRQILGQKVEFLVSFYNNEISEKSEIFDDQFSVERPDGSNFTLKIRSTKLEDSAMYFCASAREHYGYTFGSGTRLTVV.

This clone came up a few times. The rearrangement uses TRBV28 and TRBJ1-3; D is perhaps TRBD1 (6 bases). CDR3 length: 16 residues. CDR1 MDHEN and CDR2 SYDVKM come from the germline V gene. V was pared by 4 bases and J by 0 bases, with 13 bases between. The CDR3 region has the DNA TGTGCCAGCAGTTCGGGAGGGGGTATCTCTGGAAACACCATATATTTT. The encoded protein is CASSSGGGISGNTIYF.

The chain combines TRBV18 with TRBJ1-2; 8 nucleotides match TRBD1. Germline V gives CDR1 KGHSH, CDR2 LQKENI. The CDR3 extends over 15 amino acids. V was clipped by 5 bases and J by 0 bases; unmatched bases: 5. The CDR3 here is CASSNRDRTNYGYTF. Here the CDR3 DNA reads TGTGCCAGCTCAAACCGGGACAGGACTAACTATGGCTACACCTTC.

The rearrangement joins TRBV5-6 to TRBJ2-5, with D perhaps given as TRBD1 or TRBD2 (6 bases each). This CDR3 comprises 13 residues. The V gene's germline CDR1 is SGHDT and CDR2 YYEEEE. Trimming stripped 5 bases from V and 2 bases from J, with 10 bases between. CDR3: CASSRGGQETQYF. The CDR3 bases are TGTGCCAGCAGTCGAGGGGGGCAAGAGACCCAGTACTTC.

The V and J genes are TRBV5-1 and TRBJ2-1, with 12 bases aligning to TRBD2. The CDR3 runs 16 residues. Trimming removed 5 bases from V and 8 bases from J; junction bases left unmatched: 11. The germline CDR1 and CDR2 sequences are SGHRS and YFSETQ. The DNA of the CDR3 is TGCGCCAGCAGGCAGTTGACTAGCGGGAGAGGTGATGAGCAGTTCTTC. Translating it yields CASRQLTSGRGDEQFF.